This entry lists 6 T cell receptor beta chains sequenced from one sample in a study of T-cell memory formation after mild COVID-19. TCRdb redid the calling of the 5' RACE reads with MiXCR, one entry per CDR3 protein. The sample records around 200,000 distinct CDR3 sequences, under 30% being singletons. Sequencing was carried out using PBMCs or a T cell subset sorted from them (not recorded which). The source of these receptors is an adult woman who had mild COVID-19 (a few samples of this study predate the infection). Cell type and time point are not known.

This clonotype has a handful of counts. DNA of the CDR3: TGTGCCAGCAGTGATAGACAGGGGGGGCCTGAAGCTTTCTTT. It encodes CASSDRQGGPEAFF. The rearrangement uses TRBV25-1 and TRBJ1-1; 9 nucleotides line up with TRBD1. Germline loops: CDR1 MGHDK, CDR2 SYGVNS. The CDR3 is made up of 14 amino acids. J was trimmed by 6 bases and V by 3 bases; bases with no gene match: 5.

The chain joins TRBV4-1 to TRBJ1-1; no clear D gene. The germline V gene encodes CDR1 MGHRA and CDR2 YSYEKL. The V end lost 1 base, the J end lost 5 bases, and 11 bases lay between the germline ends. The CDR3 totals 14 residues. The CDR3: CASSQVPLKTEAFF. DNA of the CDR3: TGCGCCAGCAGCCAAGTTCCCCTTAAGACTGAAGCTTTCTTT.

The chain carries TRBV12-3 or TRBV12-4 and TRBJ2-2, with D perhaps TRBD2 (5 bases). This CDR3 is 15 amino acids long. The V end was cut by 3 bases, the J end by 1 base, with 9 bases between. CDR3 bases: TGTGCCAGCAGTTTTCGGGGTCTGAACACCGGGGAGCTGTTTTTT. Translated, it gives CASSFRGLNTGELFF.

This clonotype has just a few counts. This rearrangement joins TRBV4-3 to TRBJ2-1, with 9 nucleotides matching TRBD2. Germline trimming cut 3 bases from V and 6 bases from J; bases unmatched to any gene: 6. There are 15 residues in the CDR3. CDR1 and CDR2 from the germline V gene are LGHNA and YSLEER. The CDR3 sequence: CASSQLAGEGNEQFF. The CDR3 region has the DNA TGCGCCAGCAGCCAGTTAGCGGGAGAAGGCAATGAGCAGTTCTTC.

This sequence joins TRBV29-1 and TRBJ2-3, with 8 bases identical to TRBD2. The CDR3 consists of 15 residues. Germline V gives CDR1 SQVTM, CDR2 ANQGSEA. The V segment lost 7 bases and the J segment 4 bases; nucleotides outside the gene matches: 13. The CDR3 sequence is CSAGPTGAGADTQYF. The CDR3 DNA follows: TGCAGCGCTGGACCGACAGGAGCGGGGGCAGATACGCAGTATTTT.

The chain couples TRBV5-1 to TRBJ1-1; TRBD1 aligns across 7 bases. The CDR3 has 14 residues. V lost 0 bases to trimming and J lost 5 bases; unmatched junction nucleotides: 4. From germline, CDR1 is SGHRS and CDR2 YFSETQ. DNA for the CDR3: TGCGCCAGCAGCTTGGAGCAGGGGGGAACTGAAGCTTTCTTT. Translation: CASSLEQGGTEAFF.